The 5 T cell receptor beta chains in this list originate from one sample, sequenced in a study of blood T cells in healthy people across ages (dated by TCRdb to between 2015 and 2017). The library was generated by 5' RACE. The data were produced on an Illumina HiSeq 2500. A second PCR of about 7 to 12 cycles was run with a J-beta primer mix and a sample-barcoded 5' primer. TCRdb handled the public reads itself, with Q25 trimming in fastp and clone calling in MiXCR, and kept productive beta chains. Under each unique CDR3 protein, matching rows form one entry showing the most common genes and DNA. A total of some 880,000 distinct CDR3 sequences appear in this sample, about 34% of them only once. The leading ten clones occupy about an eighth of the sample. The specimen sequenced was blood. These TCRs come from a man between 18 and 35 years old in good health.

This clonotype was observed at least ten times. The chain links TRBV7-3 to TRBJ2-3; a possible D gene is TRBD2 (5 bases). Germline assignment: CDR1 SGHTA and CDR2 FQGTGA. The CDR3 is 17 amino acids. The V and J ends lost 5 bases and 0 bases respectively, with 18 bases between them. CDR3 in DNA: TGTGCCAGCAGCCCTCCACCTCTAGCTGGCAGCACAGATACGCAGTATTTT. Translation gives CASSPPPLAGSTDTQYF.

A note on this clonotype: A much larger clone differs by one base, so this may be a read error. CDR3: CASSFSISEANVLTF. For the CDR3, the DNA is TGTGCCAGCAGTTTCTCGATCTCTGAGGCCAACGTCCTGACTTTC. This chain links TRBV12-3 or TRBV12-4 with TRBJ2-6; D uncertain. The length of the CDR3 is 15 residues.

This chain links TRBV4-3 with TRBJ2-1; the match to TRBD2 covers 9 bases. Unmatched junction bases numbered 13, after V lost 6 bases and J lost 7 bases. This CDR3 is built from 16 residues. Germline V gene lookup returns CDR1 LGHNA and CDR2 YSLEER. In DNA, the CDR3 is TGCGCCAGCAGTCCCCTTGGGCGGGGGGGCCGAAATGAGCAGTTCTTC. As protein: CASSPLGRGGRNEQFF.

The J gene is TRBJ1-2, the V gene TRBV15; a weak D match, TRBD1 (5 bases). The V and J ends lost 1 base and 6 bases respectively, with 15 bases between them. Germline CDR1 LNHNV, CDR2 YYDKDF (reference sequence). The CDR3 loop spans 15 amino acids. The CDR3 here is CATSRGPGLTDGYTF. The CDR3 coding sequence is TGTGCCACCAGCAGAGGCCCGGGGCTCACGGATGGCTACACCTTC.

This clonotype was counted ten times or more. The V and J genes are TRBV29-1 and TRBJ2-3; D uncertain. The V and J ends lost 6 bases and 5 bases respectively, with 15 bases between them. The V gene's germline CDR1 is SQVTM and CDR2 ANQGSEA. The CDR3 has 13 residues. CDR3: CSVDSGNRDTQYF. In DNA, the CDR3 is TGCAGCGTGGATTCGGGCAATCGAGATACGCAGTATTTT.